Only a few counts were recorded for the clone carrying this T cell receptor (beta chain). Regions amplified from RNA transcripts were the TCR beta CDR3 regions. An initial round of RT-PCR targeting the TCR CDR3 relied on the HTBI primer set. Each CDR3 protein gets one entry after TCRdb re-called the multiplex PCR reads with MiXCR. The data show approximately 640,000 distinct CDR3 sequences, with approximately 15% seen just once and roughly 15% held by the top ten. The entry originates in a study of T cells in Graves' hyperthyroidism and ophthalmopathy. The germline V gene has CDR1 MNHNS and CDR2 SASEGT. The CDR3 covers 16 residues. V dropped 4 bases and J dropped 1; count of bases not matched to a gene: 3.

The source of this sequence is a man between 45 and 60 years old with Graves' hyperthyroidism. Source material: blood. The chain joins TRBV6-1 to TRBJ1-5, with TRBD1 matching 11 bases. CDR3 nucleotide sequence: TGTGCCAGCAGTGGGACAGGGGGCCTGAGCAATCAGCCCCAGCATTTT. Encoded protein: CASSGTGGLSNQPQHF.